This T cell receptor beta chain is drawn from a study of cytomegalovirus exposure and HLA in healthy donors. The PCR employed 60 Vbeta primers together with 13 Jbeta primers. Only in-frame clones appear in the TCRdb table, and some are missing; sequencing was by immunoSEQ multiplex PCR. Of about 130,000 clones in the sample, 84% were seen once. The sequencing sample was made of PBMCs. The receptor was isolated from a young woman in good health and CMV-seropositive.

DNA for the CDR3: TGCGCCAGCAGCCCCGGGACAGGGGGCACCGGGGAGCTGTTTTTT. This gives the protein CASSPGTGGTGELFF. The rearrangement uses TRBV5-1 and TRBJ2-2, with 11 bases fitting TRBD1. The germline V gene has CDR1 SGHRS and CDR2 YFSETQ. The CDR3 runs to 15 residues. J was trimmed by 4 bases and V by 4 bases; bases with no gene match: 3. Using reference TRBV5-1 and TRBJ2-2 for the parts outside the CDR3, the full variable domain is KAGVTQTPRYLIKTRGQQVTLSCSPISGHRSVSWYQQTPGQGLQFLFEYFSETQRNKGNFPGRFSGRQFSNSRSEMNVSTLELGDSALYLCASSPGTGGTGELFFGEGSRLTVL.